The T cell receptor (beta chain) under discussion was sequenced for a study of T cells in Graves' hyperthyroidism and ophthalmopathy. Study overall: Peripheral blood draws took place at initial diagnosis, ahead of any treatment.

Amplification of TCR beta CDR3 regions used RNA as the template. The TCR CDR3 was amplified in a first-round RT-PCR using the HTBI primer set. TCRdb fed the multiplex PCR reads into MiXCR, producing one record per CDR3 protein. The sample lists about 350,000 distinct CDR3 sequences, around 18% seen once, with roughly 15% in the top ten. This CDR3 contains 15 residues. CDR1 and CDR2 from the germline V gene are SGDLS and YYNGEE. V lost 1 base and J lost 3; bases outside the gene matches: 5. Whole-study results and caveats: Most thyroid clonotypes expanded above 0.001 appeared in blood too.

Orbital computed tomography, thyroid ultrasound, serum thyroxine and TRAb, and clinical symptoms together informed the diagnoses. This clonotype appeared many times. Its antigen remains unknown. This rearrangement joins TRBV9 to TRBJ1-1, with TRBD1 matching 8 bases. The sequencing input was blood. The TCR comes from a woman between 40 and 55 years old with Graves' ophthalmopathy. CDR3 bases: TGTGCCAGCAGCGTAACCCCGACAGGGGACACTGAAGCTTTCTTT. It translates to CASSVTPTGDTEAFF.